The sample holds a few counts of the clone carrying this T cell receptor (beta chain). The antigen is undetermined. Individual cDNA molecules received unique molecular identifiers. Via MiXCR, TCRdb re-called the 5' RACE reads, giving one row per CDR3 protein. The repertoire holds 60,000 to 75,000 distinct CDR3 sequences, with 9.5% to 15% as singletons. This sample was included in a study of early T cells in non-severe SARS-CoV-2 infection. Study-level background: Unsorted whole blood bulk RNA was sequenced, with unpaired chains.

Whole-study results and caveats: VDJdb-based matching was biased toward anti-spike CD8 responses and missed private and CD4 specificities.

Material: whole blood. The receptor was isolated from an adult who was a healthcare worker with PCR-confirmed SARS-CoV-2 infection or an uninfected control (not recorded which).

The chain's CDR3 is CASSLVGTSGRMADTQYF. CDR3 in DNA: TGTGCCAGCAGCTTAGTGGGGACTAGCGGCAGGATGGCGGATACGCAGTATTTT. The rearrangement joins TRBV11-2 to TRBJ2-3, with 11 nucleotides matching TRBD2. V dropped 1 base and J dropped 6; count of bases not matched to a gene: 12. This CDR3 is built from 18 residues. Germline assignment: CDR1 SGHAT and CDR2 FQNNGV.